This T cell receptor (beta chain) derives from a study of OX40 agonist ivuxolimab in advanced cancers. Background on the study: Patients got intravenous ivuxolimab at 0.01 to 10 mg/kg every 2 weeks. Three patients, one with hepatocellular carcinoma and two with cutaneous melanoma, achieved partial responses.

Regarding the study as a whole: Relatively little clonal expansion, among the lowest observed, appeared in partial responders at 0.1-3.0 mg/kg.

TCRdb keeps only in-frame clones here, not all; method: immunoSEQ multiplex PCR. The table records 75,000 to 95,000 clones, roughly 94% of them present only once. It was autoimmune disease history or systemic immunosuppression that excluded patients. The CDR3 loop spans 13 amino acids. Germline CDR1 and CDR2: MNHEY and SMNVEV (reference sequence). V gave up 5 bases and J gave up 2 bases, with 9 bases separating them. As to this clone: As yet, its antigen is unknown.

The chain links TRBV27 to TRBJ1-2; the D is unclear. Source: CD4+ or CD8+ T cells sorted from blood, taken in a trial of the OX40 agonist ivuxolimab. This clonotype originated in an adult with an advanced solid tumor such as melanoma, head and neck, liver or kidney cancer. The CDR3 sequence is CASSPDWNYGYTF. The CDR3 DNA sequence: TGTGCCAGCAGTCCTGACTGGAACTATGGCTACACCTTC.